This T cell receptor beta chain was sequenced for a study of shared clonotypes between healthy human individuals. At the level of the study: Per donor, CD8 memory used one plate, CD8 naive used two, CD4 memory used three and CD4 naive used three. Findings of the study overall: Shared clonotypes: approximately 5.3% naive CD4, about 4% naive CD8, around 2.4% memory CD4, 0.4% to 0.5% memory CD8.

Among the donors, all were Caucasian adults who lived in Nashville, Tennessee. In replicate PCRs of sorted subsets, about 200 ng DNA, about 29,000 T cell genomes, was used. Generated by immunoSEQ multiplex PCR, the TCRdb table keeps only in-frame clones and is missing some. Among some 2,500,000 clones listed, approximately 94% were seen once. Germline V gene data show CDR1 as SEHNR and CDR2 as FQNEAQ (reference sequence). The junction had 5 bases not matched to a gene; V was cut back by 4 bases and J by 2 bases. The CDR3 is 16 residues long. With regard to this clone: Its antigen is unknown.

The TCR sequence derives from a man aged 18 to 29 in good health. Some clones in this sample may be carry-over from other donors' samples. The J gene is TRBJ2-3, the V gene TRBV7-9, with 11 bases matching TRBD2. Sequencing input: naive CD4+ T cells from PBMCs. Described subset: CD45RA+ positively selected. DNA of the CDR3: TGTGCCAGCAGCTCGGGACTAGCGGAGCCCACAGATACGCAGTATTTT. Protein: CASSSGLAEPTDTQYF.